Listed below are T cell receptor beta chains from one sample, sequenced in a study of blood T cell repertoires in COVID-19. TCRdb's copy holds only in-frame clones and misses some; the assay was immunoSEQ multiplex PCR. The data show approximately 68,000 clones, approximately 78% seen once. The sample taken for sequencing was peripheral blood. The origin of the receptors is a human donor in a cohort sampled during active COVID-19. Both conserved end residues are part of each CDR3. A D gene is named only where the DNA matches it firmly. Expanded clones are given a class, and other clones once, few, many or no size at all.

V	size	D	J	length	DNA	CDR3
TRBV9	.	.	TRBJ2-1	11	TGTGCCAGCAGCGACGACAGGGAGCAGTTCTTC	CASSDDREQFF
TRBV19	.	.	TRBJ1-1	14	TGTGCCAGTAGTGTTCCCAGGTTGAACACTGAAGCTTTCTTT	CASSVPRLNTEAFF
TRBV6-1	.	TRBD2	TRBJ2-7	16	TGTGCCAGCAGTGAGGGACTAGCGGGAGGTATCTACGAGCAGTACTTC	CASSEGLAGGIYEQYF
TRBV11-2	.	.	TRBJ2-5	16	TGTGCCAGCAGCCCCCAGGGTATGACAGTCCAGAAGACCCAGTACTTC	CASSPQGMTVQKTQYF
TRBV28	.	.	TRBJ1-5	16	TGTGCCAGCAGTCCCCTTGCCAGTGTCAGCAATCAGCCCCAGCATTTT	CASSPLASVSNQPQHF
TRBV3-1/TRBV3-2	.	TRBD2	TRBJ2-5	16	TGTGCCAGCAGCCAGGGGGGTCTAGCGGGACGAGAGACCCAGTACTTC	CASSQGGLAGRETQYF
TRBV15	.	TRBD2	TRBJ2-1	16	TGTGCCACCAGCAGGCGGTCGACTAGCGGGAGCCATGAGCAGTTCTTC	CATSRRSTSGSHEQFF
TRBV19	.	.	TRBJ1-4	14	TGTGCCAGTAGTATAGGCAGTTTAAATGAAAAACTGTTTTTT	CASSIGSLNEKLFF
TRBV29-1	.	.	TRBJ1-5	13	TGCAGCGCCCGGGACAATAGCAATCAGCCCCAGCATTTT	CSARDNSNQPQHF
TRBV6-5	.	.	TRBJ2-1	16	TGTGCCAGCAGTTACTGGAGCGGTAGCTCCTACAATGAGCAGTTCTTC	CASSYWSGSSYNEQFF
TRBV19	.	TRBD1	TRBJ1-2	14	TGTGCCAGTACTAAACAGGGGAAGGACTATGGCTACACCTTC	CASTKQGKDYGYTF
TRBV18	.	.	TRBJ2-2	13	TGTGCCAGCTCACCAGATCTAACCGGGGAGCTGTTTTTT	CASSPDLTGELFF
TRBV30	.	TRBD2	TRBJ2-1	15	TGTGCCTGGAGTGTACGGCTAGCGGGGGACAATGAGCAGTTCTTC	CAWSVRLAGDNEQFF
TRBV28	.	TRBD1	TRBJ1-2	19	TGTGCCAGCAGGCCAAAGTGGACAGGGGGCACTCTAAGAAACTATGGCTACACCTTC	CASRPKWTGGTLRNYGYTF
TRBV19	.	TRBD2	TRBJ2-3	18	TGTGCCAGTAGTACCCCCTCCTCGGGAGGGCTTCGCACAGATACGCAGTATTTT	CASSTPSSGGLRTDTQYF
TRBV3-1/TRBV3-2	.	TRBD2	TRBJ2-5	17	TGTGCCAGCAGCCAAGAACGCGTACTAGCGGTAGAAGAGACCCAGTACTTC	CASSQERVLAVEETQYF
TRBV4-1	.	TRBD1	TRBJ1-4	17	TGCGCCAGCAGCCAAAGGGGACAGGTCGGTTCTAATGAAAAACTGTTTTTT	CASSQRGQVGSNEKLFF
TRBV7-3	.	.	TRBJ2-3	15	TGTGCCAGCAGCCCAACGGGATTGTCGACAGATACGCAGTATTTT	CASSPTGLSTDTQYF
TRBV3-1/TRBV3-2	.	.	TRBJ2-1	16	TGTGCCAGCAGCCAAGGTGGCGGGACGTCCTACAATGAGCAGTTCTTC	CASSQGGGTSYNEQFF
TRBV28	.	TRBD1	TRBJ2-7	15	TGTGCCAGCAGTTTCGACAGGGGGTTCCCCTACGAGCAGTACTTC	CASSFDRGFPYEQYF
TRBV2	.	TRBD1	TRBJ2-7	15	TGTGCCAGCAGCGATGGGACAGGGGGCGTCTACGAGCAGTACTTC	CASSDGTGGVYEQYF
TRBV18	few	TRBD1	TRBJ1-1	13	TGTGCCACCAATAGACAGGGGGGCACTGAAGCTTTCTTT	CATNRQGGTEAFF
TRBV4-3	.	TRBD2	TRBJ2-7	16	TGCGCCAGCAGCCAAGGACTAGCGGGGGGGTACGGGGAGCAGTACTTC	CASSQGLAGGYGEQYF
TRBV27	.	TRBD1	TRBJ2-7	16	TGTGCCAGCAGCCGTACTCCGGGACAGGGGATTTACGAGCAGTACTTC	CASSRTPGQGIYEQYF
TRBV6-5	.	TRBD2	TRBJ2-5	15	TGTGCCAGCAGGCGACTAGCGGGAACTCAAGAGACCCAGTACTTC	CASRRLAGTQETQYF
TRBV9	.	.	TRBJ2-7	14	TGTGCCAGCAGTCTCGGGATGAAAAGCTACGAGCAGTACTTC	CASSLGMKSYEQYF
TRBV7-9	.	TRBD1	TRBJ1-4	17	TGTGCCAGCAGCTTAAAGTCCGGGACAGCAACTAATGAAAAACTGTTTTTT	CASSLKSGTATNEKLFF
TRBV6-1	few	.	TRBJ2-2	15	TGTGCCAGCAGGGAAGAGATCGGCGGGGCCGGGGAGCTGTTTTTT	CASREEIGGAGELFF
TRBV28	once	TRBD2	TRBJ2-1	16	TGTGCCAGCAGGAAAATGACTAGCGGAGCCTACAATGAGCAGTTCTTC	CASRKMTSGAYNEQFF
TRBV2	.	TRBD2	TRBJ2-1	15	TGTGCCAGCAGGTCCGGACTAGCGGGATACAATGAGCAGTTCTTC	CASRSGLAGYNEQFF
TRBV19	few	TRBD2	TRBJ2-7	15	TGTGCCAGTAGTATCGGGGGGACTGGACACTACGAGCAGTACTTC	CASSIGGTGHYEQYF